The 22 T cell receptor beta chains given below trace back to one sample, sequenced in a study of CD8 T cells in Susac syndrome. After extraction with the RNeasy kit, about 0.5 to 1 ug of the RNA was reverse transcribed using random hexamers. TCRdb analysed the immunoSEQ multiplex PCR reads with MiXCR anew, one entry per CDR3 protein. The table shows some 170,000 distinct CDR3 sequences, with 94% occurring only once. Sample: CD4+ T cells from PBMCs. These receptors originate from a human donor with multiple sclerosis.

This chain uses TRBV5-1 with TRBJ2-7, with D perhaps TRBD1 or TRBD2 (6 bases each). Germline V lookup: CDR1 SGHRS, CDR2 YFSETQ. Trimming took off 1 base at V and 4 bases at J, with 12 bases between the two ends. There are 14 residues in the CDR3. CDR3 in amino acids: CASSLLGGSYEQYF. The CDR3 DNA follows: TGCGCCAGCAGCTTGTTGGGGGGCTCATACGAGCAGTACTTC.

The chain joins TRBV30 to TRBJ2-2; TRBD2 is a possible D gene (6 bases). The CDR3 length is 15 residues. The germline CDR1 and CDR2 sequences are GTSNPN and SVGIG (reference sequence). V was shortened by 3 bases and J by 7 bases, with 18 bases between the two germline ends. The CDR3 nucleotides are TGTGCCTGGAGAGAGGGGCTAGCGAGGAGCGGGGAGCTGTTTTTT. Its translation: CAWREGLARSGELFF.

The V gene is TRBV3-1, the J gene TRBJ1-5; no clear D gene. This CDR3 spans 14 amino acids. V gave up 1 base and J gave up 2 bases, with 6 bases separating them. Germline assignment: CDR1 LGHDT and CDR2 YNNKEL (reference sequence). The CDR3 bases are TGTGCCAGCAGCCAAGGGAGGGGCAATCAGCCCCAGCATTTT. This gives the protein CASSQGRGNQPQHF.

This chain links TRBV7-2 with TRBJ1-2; weak D call: TRBD1 (5 bases). The V end lost 2 bases, the J end lost 6 bases, and 13 bases lay between the germline ends. Per germline, CDR1 SGHTA and CDR2 FQGNSA. The CDR3 covers 14 residues. The chain's CDR3 is CASSLRGGVDGYTF. The CDR3 DNA is TGTGCCAGCAGCTTACGCGGAGGGGTGGATGGCTACACCTTC.

This chain connects TRBV27 to TRBJ1-1; D possibly corresponds to TRBD1 (6 bases). Germline CDR1 and CDR2: MNHEY and SMNVEV (reference sequence). Trimming cost V 4 bases and J 4 bases, with 13 bases left between them. This CDR3 has 14 residues. In nucleotides, the CDR3 is TGTGCCAGCAGTTCCTTTCCAGGGGCCACTGAAGCTTTCTTT. Translating gives CASSSFPGATEAFF.

This chain uses TRBV30 with TRBJ1-2; no clear D. The V and J ends lost 5 bases and 2 bases respectively, with 9 bases between them. Per the germline V gene, CDR1 is GTSNPN and CDR2 is SVGIG (reference sequence). There are 12 residues in the CDR3. The CDR3 DNA is TGTGCCTGGTCTACAAACAACTATGGCTACACCTTC. Protein sequence: CAWSTNNYGYTF. The variable domain in full, completed from reference TRBV30 and TRBJ1-2, reads SQTIHQWPATLVQPVGSPLSLECTVEGTSNPNLYWYRQAAGRGLQLLFYSVGIGQISSEVPQNLSASRPQDRQFILSSKKLLLSDSGFYLCAWSTNNYGYTFGSGTRLTVV.

The chain uses TRBV4-2 and TRBJ1-2, with a weak D call TRBD1 (6 bases). Deletions cut 4 bases from V and 2 bases from J, with 11 bases between. CDR3 length: 14 residues. In germline, CDR1 is LGHNA, CDR2 YNFKEQ. In DNA form, the CDR3 reads TGTGCCAGCAGCCCCTCAGACAGGAACTATGGCTACACCTTC. Protein: CASSPSDRNYGYTF.

The chain has TRBV2 and TRBJ2-1; 14 bases are a match to TRBD2. Germline-derived CDR1 and CDR2 are SNHLY and FYNNEI. With 7 bases clipped from V and 6 bases from J, the junction kept 11 bases outside the gene matches. The CDR3 totals 17 residues. The CDR3 nucleotides are TGTGCCAGCAAGCAGATCAAGGGACTAGCGGGAGTCAATGAGCAGTTCTTC. Translating gives CASKQIKGLAGVNEQFF.

The chain combines TRBV11-3 with TRBJ2-7, with 9 bases matching TRBD1. This CDR3 has 15 amino acids. J lost 1 base, V lost 5 bases, and 6 bases had no gene match. The V gene's germline CDR1 is SGHNT and CDR2 YENEEA. CDR3 residues: CASSPGTGISYEQYF. CDR3 in DNA: TGTGCCAGCAGCCCGGGGACAGGGATTTCCTACGAGCAGTACTTC. Full variable domain (rest looked up from reference TRBV11-3 and TRBJ2-7): EAGVVQSPRYKIIEKKQPVAFWCNPISGHNTLYWYLQNLGQGPELLIRYENEEAVDDSQLPKDRFSAERLKGVDSTLKIQPAELGDSAVYLCASSPGTGISYEQYFGPGTRLTVT.

This rearrangement joins TRBV5-8 to TRBJ2-2; 7 nucleotides match TRBD1. V shed 10 bases, J shed 2 bases, and the junction held 11 bases outside the gene matches. Per the germline V gene, CDR1 is SGHTS and CDR2 is YDEGEE. The CDR3 totals 15 residues. The CDR3 is CASSRGQTNTGELFF. The CDR3 DNA reads as TGTGCCTCCTCGAGGGGACAGACAAACACCGGGGAGCTGTTTTTT.

This clonotype was counted between two and nine times. The chain has TRBV7-9 and TRBJ1-1, with D possibly TRBD1 on 6 matching bases. V lost 4 bases to trimming and J lost 1 base, with 22 bases between them. Germline CDR1 is SEHNR and CDR2 is FQNEAQ (reference sequence). The CDR3 has 18 residues. CDR3 bases: TGTGCCAGCAGCTATAATCCAGGGGTATTGGGATCGAACACTGAAGCTTTCTTT. This encodes CASSYNPGVLGSNTEAFF. Variable domain in full (rest from reference TRBV7-9 and TRBJ1-1): DTGVSQNPRHKITKRGQNVTFRCDPISEHNRLYWYRQTLGQGPEFLTYFQNEAQLEKSRLLSDRFSAERPKGSFSTLEIQRTEQGDSAMYLCASSYNPGVLGSNTEAFFGQGTRLTVV.

The chain has TRBV5-1 and TRBJ1-2, with D tentatively TRBD1 (5 bases). In germline, CDR1 is SGHRS, CDR2 YFSETQ. V was shortened by 3 bases and J by 2 bases, with 11 bases between the two germline ends. The CDR3 covers 14 residues. The CDR3 reads CASSYDSSNYGYTF. The CDR3 coding sequence is TGCGCCAGCAGCTACGACAGCTCAAACTATGGCTACACCTTC.

This sequence joins TRBV7-8 and TRBJ1-5; D is perhaps TRBD1 (6 bases). This CDR3 contains 16 residues. The V and J ends lost 2 bases and 1 base respectively, with 12 bases between them. CDR1 and CDR2 (germline): SGHVS, FQNEAQ. CDR3 coding DNA: TGTGCCAGCAGCTTATTGGGGGCTTCGAGCAATCAGCCCCAGCATTTT. Protein product: CASSLLGASSNQPQHF.

This clonotype was recorded only once. The rearrangement joins TRBV4-3 to TRBJ1-4; no clear D gene. The CDR3 runs 16 residues. Trimming removed 4 bases from V and 8 bases from J, with 20 bases in between. Looked up from germline, CDR1 is LGHNA and CDR2 is YSLEER. The CDR3 DNA follows: TGCGCCAGCAGCCTCTCCGTGGGCGCCCGCGGCGAAAAACTGTTTTTT. Translation gives CASSLSVGARGEKLFF.

This rearrangement joins TRBV20-1 to TRBJ2-3; D is possibly TRBD1 (7 bases). Germline CDR1 reads DFQATT; CDR2 reads SNEGSKA (reference sequence). The CDR3 has 17 residues. V lost 1 base and J 4 bases, leaving 21 bases between the germline ends. The CDR3 spells CSARGRVGQGGPDTQYF. Here the CDR3 DNA reads TGCAGTGCTAGAGGGAGGGTTGGTCAGGGGGGACCAGATACGCAGTATTTT.

The rearrangement uses TRBV18 and TRBJ1-1; D uncertain. Germline values: CDR1 KGHSH, CDR2 LQKENI. V lost 1 base, J lost 0 bases, and 3 bases lay in between. The CDR3 totals 13 residues. The CDR3 sequence: CASSPQMNTEAFF. CDR3 in DNA: TGTGCCAGCTCACCACAGATGAACACTGAAGCTTTCTTT.

This clonotype occurred a few times. The chain couples TRBV19 to TRBJ2-3, with D unclear. Germline V gives CDR1 LNHDA, CDR2 SQIVND (reference sequence). V lost 6 bases and J lost 0, with 1 base in between. The CDR3 loop spans 11 amino acids. The CDR3 loop is CASRSTDTQYF. Written as DNA, the CDR3 is TGTGCCAGTAGAAGCACAGATACGCAGTATTTT.

The chain is built from TRBV7-2 and TRBJ2-5; a possible D gene is TRBD1 (6 bases). V lost 3 bases and J lost 5, with 7 bases in between. The CDR3 length is 12 residues. The germline V gene encodes CDR1 SGHTA and CDR2 FQGNSA. The CDR3 loop reads CASSFDRETQYF. For the CDR3, the DNA is TGTGCCAGCAGCTTTGACAGGGAGACCCAGTACTTC.

This clonotype was recorded only once. The chain carries TRBV27 and TRBJ1-1, with no clear D. Germline CDR1 MNHEY, CDR2 SMNVEV (reference sequence). The CDR3 is 14 residues long. The V and J ends lost 1 base and 4 bases respectively, with 10 bases between them. CDR3 region: CASSLLGSSTEAFF. CDR3 DNA: TGTGCCAGCAGTTTATTGGGCAGTTCCACTGAAGCTTTCTTT.

The chain recombines TRBV13 with TRBJ2-7; TRBD2 is a possible D gene (6 bases). This CDR3 has 15 amino acids. V gave up 2 bases and J gave up 5 bases, with 16 bases separating them. The germline V gene encodes CDR1 PRHDT and CDR2 FYEKMQ (reference sequence). As DNA, the CDR3 is TGTGCCAGCAGCTTACGGGCGGGAAGTTCTGACGAGCAGTACTTC. It codes for CASSLRAGSSDEQYF.

In its sample, this clonotype was seen once. The chain couples TRBV29-1 to TRBJ2-7; 10 bases agree with TRBD2. The V gene end was trimmed by 4 bases and the J gene end by 7 bases; junction bases not matched to a gene: 10. CDR3 length: 14 amino acids. The germline CDR1 and CDR2 sequences are SQVTM and ANQGSEA. CDR3 in amino acids: CSVVLPSGSEEQYF. The CDR3 DNA sequence: TGCAGCGTTGTTCTCCCTAGCGGGAGTGAGGAGCAGTACTTC.

The chain employs TRBV3-1 and TRBJ2-7, with D maybe TRBD2 (6 bases). The V end lost 10 bases, the J end lost 6 bases, and 19 bases lay between the germline ends. CDR3 length: 13 residues. In germline, CDR1 is LGHDT, CDR2 YNNKEL (reference sequence). The DNA for the CDR3 is TGTGCCACTGCCGGGACGGAGGGTGTCGAGCAGTACTTC. Protein product: CATAGTEGVEQYF.